This TCR beta chain was captured by sequencing in a study of cytomegalovirus exposure and HLA in healthy donors. This clone has only a few counts. PCR involved 60 Vbeta and 13 Jbeta primers. TCRdb's copy holds only in-frame clones and misses some; the assay was immunoSEQ multiplex PCR. This sample has some 160,000 clones, with over 80% found just once. This clonotype originated in a woman aged 18-29 years in good health and CMV-seronegative. The sample consisted of PBMCs.

CDR3 residues: CASSDSSSLEQFF. The CDR3 nucleotides read TGTGCCAGCAGTGACTCGAGTTCCCTAGAGCAGTTCTTC. The chain carries TRBV6-4 and TRBJ2-1, with D hard to call. Per germline, CDR1 MRHNA and CDR2 SNTAGT. V lost 0 bases and J 10 bases, leaving 10 bases between the germline ends. The CDR3 spans 13 residues.